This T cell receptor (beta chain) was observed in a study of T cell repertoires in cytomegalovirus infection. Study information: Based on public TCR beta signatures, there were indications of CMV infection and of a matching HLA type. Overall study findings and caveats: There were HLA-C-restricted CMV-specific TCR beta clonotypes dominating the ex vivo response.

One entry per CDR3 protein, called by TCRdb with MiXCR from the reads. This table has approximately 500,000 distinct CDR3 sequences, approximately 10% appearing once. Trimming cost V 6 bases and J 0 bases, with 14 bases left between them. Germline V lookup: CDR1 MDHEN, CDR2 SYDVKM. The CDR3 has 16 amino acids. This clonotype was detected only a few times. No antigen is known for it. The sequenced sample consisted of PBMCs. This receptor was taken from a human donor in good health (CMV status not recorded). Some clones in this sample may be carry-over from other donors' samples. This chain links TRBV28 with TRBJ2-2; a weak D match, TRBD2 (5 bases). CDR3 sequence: CASRTRGETNTGELFF. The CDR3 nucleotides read TGTGCCAGCAGAACCCGGGGTGAAACGAACACCGGGGAGCTGTTTTTT.